This T cell receptor beta chain was sequenced in a study of T cell repertoires in cytomegalovirus infection. Overall study findings and caveats: Summed frequency of public TCR beta families distinguished CMV carriers with the relevant HLA. In two of eight donors, the top clonotype was HLA-C-restricted CMV-specific.

TCRdb reprocessed the reads via MiXCR and lists one record per CDR3 protein. The sample holds under 600,000 distinct CDR3 sequences, 16% seen once. Germline CDR1 MNHEY, CDR2 SMNVEV (reference sequence). The CDR3 has 13 amino acids. Comments on this clonotype: No antigen is known for it. Compared with germline, one end of the junction differs, possibly owing to a read error.

The chain is built from TRBV27 and TRBJ2-1; tentatively, D is TRBD1 (6 bases). This clonotype originated in a human donor in good health (CMV status not recorded). Some clones in this sample may be carry-over from other donors' samples. The sample taken for sequencing was CD8+ T cells from PBMCs. The CDR3 loop is CATGESSYNGQFF. As DNA, the CDR3 is TGTGCCACAGGGGAGAGCTCCTACAATGGGCAGTTCTTC.